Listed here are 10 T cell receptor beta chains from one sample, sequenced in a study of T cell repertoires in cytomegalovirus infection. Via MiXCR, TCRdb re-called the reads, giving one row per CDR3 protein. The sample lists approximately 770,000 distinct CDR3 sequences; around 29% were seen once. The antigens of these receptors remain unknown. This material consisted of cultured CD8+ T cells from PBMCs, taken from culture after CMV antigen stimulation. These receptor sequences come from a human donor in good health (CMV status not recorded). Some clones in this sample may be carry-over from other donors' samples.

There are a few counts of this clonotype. The CDR3 coding sequence is TGCGCCAGCAGCCAAGAGAAACTGCCTACCTACGAGCAGTACTTC. Translation: CASSQEKLPTYEQYF. The V call is TRBV4-1, the J call TRBJ2-7; D is unclear. Germline-derived CDR1 and CDR2 are MGHRA and YSYEKL. The CDR3 is made up of 15 amino acids. Trimming left V 0 bases short and J 2 bases short, with 11 bases between.

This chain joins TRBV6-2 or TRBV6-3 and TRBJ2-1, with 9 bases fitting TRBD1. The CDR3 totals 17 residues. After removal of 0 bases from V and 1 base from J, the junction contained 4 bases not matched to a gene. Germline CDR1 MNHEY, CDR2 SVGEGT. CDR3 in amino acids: CASSYSKTGGSYNEQFF. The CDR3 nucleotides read TGTGCCAGCAGTTACTCGAAGACAGGGGGGTCCTACAATGAGCAGTTCTTC.

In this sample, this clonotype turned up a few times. This CDR3 is CASSDSTSGHTDTQYF. The CDR3 DNA is TGTGCCAGCAGTGACTCGACTAGCGGGCACACAGATACGCAGTATTTT. The chain is built from TRBV6-4 and TRBJ2-3; 10 bases line up with TRBD2. V was pared by 0 bases and J by 2 bases, with 2 bases of the junction left unmatched. The CDR3 consists of 16 residues. Germline V gene lookup returns CDR1 MRHNA and CDR2 SNTAGT.

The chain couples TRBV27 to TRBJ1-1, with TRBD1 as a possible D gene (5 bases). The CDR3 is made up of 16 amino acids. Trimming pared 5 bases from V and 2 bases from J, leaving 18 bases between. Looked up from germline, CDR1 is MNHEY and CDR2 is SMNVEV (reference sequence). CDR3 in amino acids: CASSPHTGGTNTEAFF. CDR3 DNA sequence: TGTGCCAGCAGTCCTCATACTGGGGGGACCAACACTGAAGCTTTCTTT.

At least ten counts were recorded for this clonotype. The CDR3 region has the DNA TGTGCCAGCAGCGTGGATGGGAGCTATGGCTACACCTTC. Translated, it gives CASSVDGSYGYTF. The rearrangement uses TRBV5-4 and TRBJ1-2; D gene unclear. The length of the CDR3 is 13 residues. V lost 4 bases and J 4 bases, leaving 11 bases between the germline ends. Germline V gives CDR1 SGHNT, CDR2 YYREEE (reference sequence). The full variable domain, rest sourced from reference TRBV5-4 and TRBJ1-2, is ETGVTQSPTHLIKTRGQQVTLRCSSQSGHNTVSWYQQALGQGPQFIFQYYREEENGRGNFPPRFSGLQFPNYSSELNVNALELDDSALYLCASSVDGSYGYTFGSGTRLTVV.

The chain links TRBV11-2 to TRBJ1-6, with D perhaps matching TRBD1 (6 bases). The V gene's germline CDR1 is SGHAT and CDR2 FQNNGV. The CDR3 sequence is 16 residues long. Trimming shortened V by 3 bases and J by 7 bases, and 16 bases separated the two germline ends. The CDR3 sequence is CASSFTGQRGNSPLHF. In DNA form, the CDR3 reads TGTGCCAGCAGCTTCACCGGACAGCGAGGCAATTCACCCCTCCACTTT. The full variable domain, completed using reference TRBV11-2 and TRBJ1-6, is EAGVAQSPRYKIIEKRQSVAFWCNPISGHATLYWYQQILGQGPKLLIQFQNNGVVDDSQLPKDRFSAERLKGVDSTLKIQPAKLEDSAVYLCASSFTGQRGNSPLHFGNGTRLTVT.

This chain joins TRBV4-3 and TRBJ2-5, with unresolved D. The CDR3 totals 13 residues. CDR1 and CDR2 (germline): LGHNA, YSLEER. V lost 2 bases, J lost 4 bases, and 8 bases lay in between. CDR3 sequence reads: CASSQPTAETQYF. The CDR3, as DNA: TGCGCCAGCAGCCAACCCACCGCAGAGACCCAGTACTTC.

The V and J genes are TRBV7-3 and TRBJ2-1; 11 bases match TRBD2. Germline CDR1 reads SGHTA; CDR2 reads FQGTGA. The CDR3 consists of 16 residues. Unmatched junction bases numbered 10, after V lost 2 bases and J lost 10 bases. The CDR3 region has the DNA TGTGCCAGCAGCTTACTCTTTAGCGGGGGGGCGGGGGAGCAGTTCTTC. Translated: CASSLLFSGGAGEQFF.

In nucleotides, the CDR3 is TGCAGCGTGACAATCGTCGACTCGGGACCGAGCTACGAGCAGTACTTC. Residues: CSVTIVDSGPSYEQYF. The chain combines TRBV29-1 with TRBJ2-7; D assignment may be TRBD1 or TRBD2 (5 bases each). CDR3 length equals 16 residues. Trimming cost V 6 bases and J 3 bases, with 24 bases left between them. CDR1 is SQVTM, CDR2 ANQGSEA, per germline.

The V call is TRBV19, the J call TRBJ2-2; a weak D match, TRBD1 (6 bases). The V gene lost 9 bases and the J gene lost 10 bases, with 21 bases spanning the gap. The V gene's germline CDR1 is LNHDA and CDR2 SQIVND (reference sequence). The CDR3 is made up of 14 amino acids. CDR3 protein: CASQSQGLRMELFF. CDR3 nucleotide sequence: TGTGCCAGCCAGTCACAGGGTTTGAGAATGGAGCTGTTTTTT.